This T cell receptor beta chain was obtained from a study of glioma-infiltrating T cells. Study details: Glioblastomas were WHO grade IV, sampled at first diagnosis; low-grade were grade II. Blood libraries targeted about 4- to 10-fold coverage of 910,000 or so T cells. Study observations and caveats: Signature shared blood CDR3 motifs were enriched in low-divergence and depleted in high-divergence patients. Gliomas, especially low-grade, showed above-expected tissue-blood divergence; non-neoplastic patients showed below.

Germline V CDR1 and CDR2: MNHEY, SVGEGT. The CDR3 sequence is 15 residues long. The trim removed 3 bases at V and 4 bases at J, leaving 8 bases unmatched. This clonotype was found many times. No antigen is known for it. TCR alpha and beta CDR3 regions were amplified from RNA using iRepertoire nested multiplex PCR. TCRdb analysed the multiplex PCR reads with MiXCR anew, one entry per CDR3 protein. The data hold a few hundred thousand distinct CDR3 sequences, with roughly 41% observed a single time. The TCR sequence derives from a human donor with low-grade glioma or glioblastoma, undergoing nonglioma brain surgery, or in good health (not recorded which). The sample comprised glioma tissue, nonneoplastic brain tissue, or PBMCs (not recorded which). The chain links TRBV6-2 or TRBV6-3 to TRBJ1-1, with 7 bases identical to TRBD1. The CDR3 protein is CASSYFYRGATEAFF. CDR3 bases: TGTGCCAGCAGTTATTTCTACAGGGGAGCCACTGAAGCTTTCTTT.